These 23 T cell receptor beta chains share one sample of origin, sequenced in a study of blood T cell repertoires in COVID-19. TCRdb's table, derived via immunoSEQ multiplex PCR, lists solely in-frame clones and lacks some. The sample yields around 76,000 clones, around 80% seen once. Sequencing was done on a sample of peripheral blood. Source of these receptors: a middle-aged man with COVID-19, enrolled during active disease.

This clone has ten or more counts. This chain links TRBV2 with TRBJ1-2; possible D gene TRBD1, 6 bases. CDR3 length: 14 amino acids. The ends were cut back, 6 bases at V and 3 bases at J, with 14 bases in the middle. CDR1 SNHLY and CDR2 FYNNEI come from the germline V gene. The CDR3 DNA follows: TGTGCCAGCAGGGGACAACGGCTCTACTATGGCTACACCTTC. Its protein product is CASRGQRLYYGYTF. Variable domain in full (rest from reference TRBV2 and TRBJ1-2): EPEVTQTPSHQVTQMGQEVILRCVPISNHLYFYWYRQILGQKVEFLVSFYNNEISEKSEIFDDQFSVERPDGSNFTLKIRSTKLEDSAMYFCASRGQRLYYGYTFGSGTRLTVV.

The chain has TRBV7-2 and TRBJ1-4, with 8 bases lining up with TRBD1. V gave up 4 bases and J gave up 3 bases; unmatched junction bases: 7. This CDR3 has 16 residues. Germline V CDR1 and CDR2: SGHTA, FQGNSA. The CDR3 here is CASSSSPTGANEKLFF. CDR3 nucleotide sequence: TGTGCCAGCAGCTCTAGTCCGACAGGGGCTAATGAAAAACTGTTTTTT.

V gene TRBV7-2 combines with J gene TRBJ2-7, with TRBD1 matching 10 bases. Germline lookup yields CDR1 SGHTA and CDR2 FQGNSA. CDR3 size: 15 residues. Trimming at V came to 1 base and at J to 2 bases, leaving 2 bases not matched to a gene. The CDR3 nucleotides read TGTGCCAGCAGCTTAGTCGGGACAGGGGCCTACGAGCAGTACTTC. It codes for CASSLVGTGAYEQYF.

V is TRBV11-2 and J is TRBJ2-7, with unresolved D. The V gene lost 2 bases and the J gene lost 3 bases, with 14 bases spanning the gap. The germline V gene has CDR1 SGHAT and CDR2 FQNNGV. This CDR3 has 15 residues. The CDR3 bases are TGTGCCAGCAGCTTAACTCAGAACAGCCACTACGAGCAGTACTTC. Translating it yields CASSLTQNSHYEQYF.

The chain couples TRBV19 to TRBJ1-2, with 10 bases fitting TRBD1. Germline V gives CDR1 LNHDA, CDR2 SQIVND (reference sequence). J gave up 2 bases and V 3 bases, and 15 bases lay outside the gene matches. The CDR3 extends over 19 amino acids. This chain's CDR3 is CASSILGPGTGAGNYGYTF. In DNA, the CDR3 is TGTGCCAGTAGTATTTTGGGTCCGGGGACAGGGGCCGGGAACTATGGCTACACCTTC.

The V gene is TRBV9, the J gene TRBJ2-1, with D tentatively TRBD2 (6 bases). The V end lost 4 bases, the J end lost 1 base, and 12 bases lay between the germline ends. The length of the CDR3 is 15 residues. The germline gives CDR1 SGDLS, CDR2 YYNGEE. The CDR3 DNA follows: TGTGCCAGCAGCATAGGGACTCTTTCCTACAATGAGCAGTTCTTC. Translating gives CASSIGTLSYNEQFF.

The J gene is TRBJ2-1, the V gene TRBV25-1, with 11 positions matching TRBD2. V gave up 5 bases and J gave up 4 bases; unmatched junction bases: 7. The CDR3 is 16 amino acids. In germline, CDR1 is MGHDK, CDR2 SYGVNS. CDR3 in amino acids: CASSFTSGSEYNEQFF. In nucleotides, the CDR3 is TGTGCCAGCAGTTTCACTAGCGGGAGCGAATACAATGAGCAGTTCTTC.

The chain is built from TRBV30 and TRBJ2-3; 11 bases line up with TRBD1. The V gene end was trimmed by 6 bases and the J gene end by 4 bases; junction bases not matched to a gene: 6. The germline CDR1 and CDR2 sequences are GTSNPN and SVGIG (reference sequence). The CDR3 covers 14 residues. The DNA for the CDR3 is TGTGCCTGCACCGGGACAGGGGGGGCAGATACGCAGTATTTT. It translates to CACTGTGGADTQYF.

Only a few counts were recorded for this clone. J is TRBJ1-1 and V is TRBV5-6, with D possibly being TRBD1 (5 bases). Trimming took off 2 bases at V and 9 bases at J, with 11 bases between the two ends. CDR3 length equals 12 residues. Germline V gives CDR1 SGHDT, CDR2 YYEEEE. The CDR3 reads CASSFRQRQAFF. Written as DNA, the CDR3 is TGTGCCAGCAGCTTCCGACAGAGACAAGCTTTCTTT.

This chain links TRBV28 with TRBJ1-1; no definite D call. CDR3 length: 12 residues. Germline CDR1 is MDHEN and CDR2 is SYDVKM. Trimming removed 7 bases at V and 6 bases at J, with 12 bases between. CDR3 sequence: CASTTFGPEAFF. The CDR3 DNA is TGTGCCAGCACCACGTTTGGCCCTGAAGCTTTCTTT.

This clone has just a few counts. The chain joins TRBV7-2 to TRBJ1-1; D remains unclear. V was trimmed by 1 base and J by 13 bases, leaving 13 bases between them. The CDR3 length is 12 residues. Germline loops: CDR1 SGHTA, CDR2 FQGNSA. The CDR3 DNA reads as TGTGCCAGCAGCTTAGGGACTCCCCAGGATTTCTTT. It translates to CASSLGTPQDFF.

CDR3 in DNA: TGTGCCAGCACGTGGAAGACCGGACAGGGGTATGGCTACACCTTC. Residues: CASTWKTGQGYGYTF. The J gene is TRBJ1-2, the V gene TRBV6-5; TRBD1 agrees at 9 bases. The CDR3 has 15 residues. V was clipped by 7 bases and J by 5 bases; unmatched bases: 11. The germline gives CDR1 MNHEY, CDR2 SVGAGI.

The chain couples TRBV19 to TRBJ1-1, with D perhaps TRBD1 (5 bases). CDR1 and CDR2 from the germline V gene are LNHDA and SQIVND (reference sequence). The CDR3 extends over 15 amino acids. Deletions cut 5 bases from V and 1 base from J, with 14 bases between. CDR3 sequence: CASSVSRAANTEAFF. CDR3 DNA sequence: TGTGCCAGTAGTGTATCCAGGGCGGCGAACACTGAAGCTTTCTTT.

This clone was seen once. The rearrangement joins TRBV6-6 to TRBJ1-1; 7 bases match TRBD1. The V segment lost 6 bases and the J segment 3 bases; nucleotides outside the gene matches: 13. The CDR3 length is 16 residues. Germline CDR1 and CDR2: MNHNY and SVGAGI (reference sequence). The CDR3 DNA sequence: TGTGCCAGCAGCCTGAGACAGGGTGCAGGGGACACTGAAGCTTTCTTT. Protein: CASSLRQGAGDTEAFF.

The rearrangement uses TRBV7-8 and TRBJ1-6, with no clear D. Germline V gene data show CDR1 as SGHVS and CDR2 as FQNEAQ. The CDR3 sequence is 14 residues long. V was pared by 3 bases and J by 8 bases, with 11 bases between. CDR3 sequence (DNA): TGTGCCAGCAGCTTGAGGAGGTTGGATTCACCCCTCCACTTT. It translates to CASSLRRLDSPLHF.

The rearrangement joins TRBV30 to TRBJ1-1; 7 bases align to TRBD1. Germline trimming cut 4 bases from V and 8 bases from J; bases unmatched to any gene: 10. Germline V gene sequence: CDR1 GTSNPN, CDR2 SVGIG (reference sequence). The CDR3 is 13 residues long. Written as DNA, the CDR3 is TGTGCCTGGAATAAGGGGGCGCGAGGGGAAGCTTTCTTT. It translates to CAWNKGARGEAFF.

J is TRBJ2-7 and V is TRBV28; 7 nucleotides agree with TRBD1. The length of the CDR3 is 15 residues. Germline V CDR1 and CDR2: MDHEN, SYDVKM. V shed 6 bases and J 5 bases; nucleotides not matched to a gene: 13. For the CDR3, the DNA is TGTGCCAGCAGAAAGGGGGCTAGGCCCACCAACGAGCAGTACTTC. Protein product: CASRKGARPTNEQYF.

The rearrangement uses TRBV18 and TRBJ2-5; 7 nucleotides match TRBD1. V lost 3 bases and J lost 2; bases outside the gene matches: 0. This CDR3 contains 13 residues. Germline V CDR1 and CDR2: KGHSH, LQKENI. DNA for the CDR3: TGTGCCAGCTCACCGGGACAGCAAGAGACCCAGTACTTC. This encodes CASSPGQQETQYF.

The J gene is TRBJ2-1, the V gene TRBV2; 8 bases align to TRBD1. This CDR3 has 13 amino acids. The germline gives CDR1 SNHLY, CDR2 FYNNEI. V trimming: 5 bases; J trimming: 7 bases; junction bases outside the gene matches: 4. The CDR3 spells CASSRDRSNEQFF. CDR3 in DNA: TGTGCCAGCAGTCGGGACAGGAGTAATGAGCAGTTCTTC.

The chain couples TRBV19 to TRBJ2-1, with 15 bases matching TRBD2. The germline CDR1 and CDR2 sequences are LNHDA and SQIVND (reference sequence). Germline trimming cut 8 bases from V and 9 bases from J; bases unmatched to any gene: 5. This CDR3 has 14 residues. The CDR3 is CASGLAGGPVEQFF. The CDR3 nucleotides read TGTGCCAGTGGACTAGCGGGAGGGCCGGTTGAGCAGTTCTTC.

The chain is built from TRBV9 and TRBJ1-5; possible D gene TRBD1, 5 bases. The CDR3 has 12 amino acids. Trimming removed 7 bases from V and 4 bases from J, with 9 bases in between. In germline, CDR1 is SGDLS, CDR2 YYNGEE. The chain's CDR3 is CASGATNQPQHF. CDR3 DNA sequence: TGTGCCAGCGGGGCAACTAATCAGCCCCAGCATTTT.

This chain joins TRBV7-9 and TRBJ2-1, with D perhaps TRBD1 (6 bases). Germline loops: CDR1 SEHNR, CDR2 FQNEAQ (reference sequence). The V end was cut by 8 bases, the J end by 7 bases, with 12 bases between. There are 12 residues in the CDR3. CDR3 region: CASYSGDNEQFF. The CDR3 DNA reads TGTGCCAGCTACTCAGGGGATAATGAGCAGTTCTTC.

The chain has TRBV23-1 and TRBJ2-5; D might be TRBD2 (7 bases). TRBV23-1 is placed among ORFs of uncertain function. The CDR3 covers 14 residues. Trimming cost V 3 bases and J 5 bases, with 13 bases left between them. Written as DNA, the CDR3 is TGCGCCAGCAGTCACCCCCGGGGGGCTGAGACCCAGTACTTC. Its protein is CASSHPRGAETQYF.